Sequencing of this T cell receptor (beta chain) was carried out in a study of human T cells and chemical hapten exposure. A single record per CDR3 protein comes from TCRdb applying MiXCR to the 5' RACE reads. The top ten clones hold approximately 1.4% of a sample with 110,000 to 150,000 distinct CDR3 sequences, 4.1% of them seen once. It was unfractionated whole blood from which total RNA was extracted. This clonotype was recorded at least ten times. What it binds is not known. Study-wide findings and caveats: DPC sensitization did not alter TCRs above 1 in 1000 frequency.

This receptor was identified in a female donor in good health.

The DNA of the CDR3 is TGTGCCAGCAGTTACTCCCAAACCATAGCCAGCTACACCTTC. This encodes CASSYSQTIASYTF. The chain employs TRBV6-6 and TRBJ1-2; D gene uncertain. The germline V and J ends were trimmed by 0 bases and 9 bases, with 14 bases remaining between them. Germline V lookup: CDR1 MNHNY, CDR2 SVGAGI (reference sequence). CDR3 size: 14 residues.